This paragraph covers one TCR beta chain sequence. The antigen is undetermined. The record originates from a study of T-cell memory formation after mild COVID-19. Looking at the study overall: TCR clusters largely stayed donor specific. General study results and limits: The pre-infection memory compartment contained some responding clones, suggesting cross-reactive memory joined.

Germline-derived CDR1 and CDR2 are LGHDT and YNNKEL (reference sequence). The CDR3 runs 14 residues. V lost 7 bases to trimming and J lost 3 bases; unmatched junction nucleotides: 8. Each CDR3 protein is one row after TCRdb ran MiXCR on the 5' RACE reads. Among approximately 260,000 distinct CDR3 sequences, 16% were seen once, and the ten largest hold roughly a fifth. The origin of this receptor is a man aged 18 to 30 who had mild COVID-19 (a few samples of this study predate the infection). Cell type and time point are not known. Material for sequencing was PBMCs or a T cell subset sorted from them (not recorded which). The V gene is TRBV3-1, the J gene TRBJ2-7; 8 bases align to TRBD1. For the CDR3, the DNA is TGTGCCAGCATCTTAGGACAGGGTCACTACGAGCAGTACTTC. This translates into CASILGQGHYEQYF.